This T cell receptor beta chain emerged from a study of cytomegalovirus exposure and HLA in healthy donors. Study context: Within the Caucasian-associated ancestry cluster were around 81% of the roughly 430 genotyped donors. Whole-study findings and limits: A later analysis found most CMV-associated TCR beta chains apparently HLA-restricted.

Comments on this clone: Its antigen is not identified.

Researchers ran the PCR with 60 Vbeta and 13 Jbeta primers. TCRdb's table, derived via immunoSEQ multiplex PCR, lists solely in-frame clones and lacks some. The sample records approximately 150,000 clones, 68% being singletons. V was shortened by 4 bases and J by 0 bases, with 13 bases between the two germline ends. This CDR3 is built from 16 residues. CDR1 is MNHEY and CDR2 is SVGAGI in the germline V gene. This clonotype was sampled from a man in his forties or fifties in good health and CMV-seronegative. Sequencing used PBMCs. The chain uses TRBV6-5 and TRBJ1-3, with D possibly TRBD1 on 6 matching bases. The CDR3 loop reads CASSSQGLHSGNTIYF. The CDR3 nucleotides are TGTGCCAGCAGTTCGCAGGGGTTGCACTCTGGAAACACCATATATTTT.